Presented here are 32 T cell receptor beta chains from one specimen sequenced in a study of PD-L1 blockade in urothelial cancer. The time point is: peripheral blood 6 weeks after treatment start. Clones were read by immunoSEQ multiplex PCR, and TCRdb kept only the in-frame ones, dropping some. Seen here are some 120,000 clones, about 89% observed once, and the top ten hold about 1.8%. The starting material was PBMCs, obtained around atezolizumab (anti-PD-L1) treatment. Every receptor here comes from a man in his fifties or sixties with urothelial cancer.

This rearrangement joins TRBV5-4 to TRBJ1-2, with 9 bases matching TRBD1. Per the germline V gene, CDR1 is SGHNT and CDR2 is YYREEE (reference sequence). The ends lost 5 bases at V and 5 bases at J; junction bases unmatched: 13. The CDR3 runs to 16 residues. The CDR3 loop is CASSQGQGTLEYGYTF. CDR3 nucleotides: TGTGCCAGCAGTCAGGGACAGGGAACTTTAGAGTATGGCTACACCTTC.

V gene TRBV6-5 combines with J gene TRBJ2-1, with 9 bases lining up with TRBD2. Germline CDR1 MNHEY, CDR2 SVGAGI. The V and J ends lost 0 bases and 4 bases, in that order; junction bases with no gene match: 1. The CDR3 is 15 amino acids. The CDR3 nucleotides are TGTGCCAGCAGTTACTCGGGACTAGCATACAATGAGCAGTTCTTC. Amino acid sequence: CASSYSGLAYNEQFF.

This clone was counted once. The chain recombines TRBV5-1 with TRBJ1-3; tentative D call: TRBD1 (5 bases). The V end was cut by 5 bases, the J end by 0 bases, with 9 bases between. This CDR3 region has 14 residues. The germline V gene encodes CDR1 SGHRS and CDR2 YFSETQ. DNA of the CDR3: TGCGCCAGCAGTCCCGACAGCTCTGGAAACACCATATATTTT. Translating it yields CASSPDSSGNTIYF.

This clone was seen a single time. The V gene is TRBV5-6, the J gene TRBJ2-1; tentative D call: TRBD2 (6 bases). The CDR3 totals 16 residues. The ends were cut back, 7 bases at V and 1 base at J, with 18 bases in the middle. In germline, CDR1 is SGHDT, CDR2 YYEEEE. In DNA form, the CDR3 reads TGTGCCAGCCGGAAGCCCCGACTAGATTCCTACAATGAGCAGTTCTTC. Translating it yields CASRKPRLDSYNEQFF. Variable domain in full (rest from reference TRBV5-6 and TRBJ2-1): DAGVTQSPTHLIKTRGQQVTLRCSPKSGHDTVSWYQQALGQGPQFIFQYYEEEERQRGNFPDRFSGHQFPNYSSELNVNALLLGDSALYLCASRKPRLDSYNEQFFGPGTRLTVL.

The chain employs TRBV7-6 and TRBJ2-1; perhaps TRBD1 as D (6 bases). Germline CDR1 reads SGHVS; CDR2 reads FNYEAQ. The CDR3 contains 15 residues. The germline V and J ends were trimmed by 5 bases and 5 bases, with 16 bases remaining between them. The CDR3 DNA sequence: TGTGCCAGCAGCCCCGGGCAGGGGAAGAACAATGAGCAGTTCTTC. It encodes CASSPGQGKNNEQFF. The complete variable domain, with remaining parts taken from reference TRBV7-6 and TRBJ2-1, reads GAGVSQSPRYKVTKRGQDVALRCDPISGHVSLYWYRQALGQGPEFLTYFNYEAQQDKSGLPNDRFSAERPEGSISTLTIQRTEQRDSAMYRCASSPGQGKNNEQFFGPGTRLTVL.

For this clone: The sample has other DNA sequences that encode this CDR3 too. The rearrangement joins TRBV5-1 to TRBJ2-5; 14 bases align to TRBD2. Trimming at V came to 4 bases and at J to 2 bases, leaving 4 bases not matched to a gene. CDR1 SGHRS and CDR2 YFSETQ come from the germline V gene. The CDR3 runs 16 residues. The CDR3 DNA is TGCGCCAGCAGCCCGGGACTAGCGGGAGCACAAGAGACCCAGTACTTC. Encoded protein: CASSPGLAGAQETQYF.

J is TRBJ2-5 and V is TRBV30; D is undetermined. The CDR3 loop spans 13 amino acids. Germline V gene data show CDR1 as GTSNPN and CDR2 as SVGIG (reference sequence). V gave up 0 bases and J gave up 5 bases, with 10 bases separating them. The CDR3 spells CAWSVRGFETQYF. The CDR3 DNA reads TGTGCCTGGAGTGTACGCGGCTTCGAGACCCAGTACTTC.

The genes are TRBV4-1 and TRBJ2-5, with TRBD2 identical over 8 bases. V was clipped by 1 base and J by 2 bases; unmatched bases: 6. The CDR3 runs 16 residues. Germline lookup yields CDR1 MGHRA and CDR2 YSYEKL. CDR3 DNA sequence: TGCGCCAGCAGCCAAGGACTAGCGTTCGTTCAAGAGACCCAGTACTTC. It codes for CASSQGLAFVQETQYF.

The chain recombines TRBV2 with TRBJ2-5; possible D gene TRBD2, 5 bases. The CDR3 covers 15 residues. Germline V gene data show CDR1 as SNHLY and CDR2 as FYNNEI. V was pared by 3 bases and J by 4 bases, with 15 bases between. This CDR3 is CASSDPGIRSETQYF. CDR3 nucleotide sequence: TGTGCCAGCAGTGATCCCGGGATTCGGTCAGAGACCCAGTACTTC.

This clone is a singleton in its sample. V is TRBV10-3 and J is TRBJ1-1, with 8 positions matching TRBD1. Germline CDR1 ENHRY, CDR2 SYGVKD. The CDR3 runs to 14 residues. Germline trimming cut 7 bases from V and 1 base from J; bases unmatched to any gene: 5. The CDR3 loop is CAITRQGRNTEAFF. CDR3 coding DNA: TGTGCCATCACAAGACAGGGGCGGAACACTGAAGCTTTCTTT.

The gene calls are TRBV5-1 and TRBJ2-5; D is unresolved. The germline V gene has CDR1 SGHRS and CDR2 YFSETQ. The CDR3 is 11 amino acids. V was pared by 4 bases and J by 1 base, with 2 bases between. The CDR3 sequence is CASSLQETQYF. The CDR3, as DNA: TGCGCCAGCAGCCTCCAAGAGACCCAGTACTTC.

This chain uses TRBV4-3 with TRBJ2-2; D is possibly TRBD2 (5 bases). The length of the CDR3 is 15 residues. V lost 2 bases, J lost 7 bases, and 14 bases lay in between. From germline, CDR1 is LGHNA and CDR2 YSLEER. CDR3 DNA sequence: TGCGCCAGCAGCCAACGGACTGGCTCCAGCGGGGAGCTGTTTTTT. This encodes CASSQRTGSSGELFF.

V is TRBV2 and J is TRBJ2-2; D gene ambiguous. Germline V gene sequence: CDR1 SNHLY, CDR2 FYNNEI. The ends were cut back, 10 bases at V and 0 bases at J, with 6 bases in the middle. This CDR3 has 12 residues. CDR3 sequence reads: CATVANTGELFF. In DNA form, the CDR3 reads TGTGCCACGGTAGCGAACACCGGGGAGCTGTTTTTT.

The CDR3 protein is CASSEGHLEQYF. The DNA for the CDR3 is TGTGCCAGCAGCGAAGGACACCTCGAGCAGTACTTC. V is TRBV14 and J is TRBJ2-7, with a tentative D call TRBD1 (5 bases). This CDR3 contains 12 residues. CDR1 is SGHDN, CDR2 FVKESK, per germline. Trimming took off 5 bases at V and 6 bases at J, with 11 bases between the two ends. Drawing the rest from reference TRBV14 and TRBJ2-7, the complete variable domain is EAGVTQFPSHSVIEKGQTVTLRCDPISGHDNLYWYRRVMGKEIKFLLHFVKESKQDESGMPNNRFLAERTGGTYSTLKVQPAELEDSGVYFCASSEGHLEQYFGPGTRLTVT.

This sequence joins TRBV18 and TRBJ1-4, with no clear D. Trimming cost V 1 base and J 5 bases, with 8 bases left between them. The CDR3 is 14 amino acids. CDR1 and CDR2 from the germline V gene are KGHSH and LQKENI. In nucleotides, the CDR3 is TGTGCCAGCTCACCACGGGGAGGGAATGAAAAACTGTTTTTT. Translating it yields CASSPRGGNEKLFF.

The rearrangement uses TRBV5-6 and TRBJ2-2, with D possibly TRBD2 on 6 matching bases. The CDR3 runs to 16 residues. In germline, CDR1 is SGHDT, CDR2 YYEEEE. Trimming shortened V by 1 base and J by 4 bases, and 14 bases separated the two germline ends. CDR3 DNA: TGTGCCAGCAGCTTGCCTACTAGCATTGGCACCGGGGAGCTGTTTTTT. Translated: CASSLPTSIGTGELFF.

This sequence joins TRBV5-1 and TRBJ1-2; 9 bases line up with TRBD1. CDR3 length equals 16 residues. Germline V gene lookup returns CDR1 SGHRS and CDR2 YFSETQ. The junction had 10 bases not matched to a gene; V was cut back by 4 bases and J by 3 bases. The chain's CDR3 is CASSPGRDRVDYGYTF. The CDR3 DNA follows: TGCGCCAGCAGCCCCGGGCGGGACAGGGTGGACTATGGCTACACCTTC.

This clone was picked up one time. The J gene is TRBJ1-1, the V gene TRBV4-3; weak D call: TRBD1 (5 bases). CDR1 is LGHNA, CDR2 YSLEER, per germline. V lost 0 bases to trimming and J lost 3 bases, with 11 bases between them. The CDR3 covers 15 residues. The CDR3 here is CASSQDGGDHTEAFF. CDR3 nucleotides: TGCGCCAGCAGCCAAGACGGGGGGGATCACACTGAAGCTTTCTTT.

This clone occurred once. V is TRBV7-8 and J is TRBJ2-5; TRBD2 is a possible D gene (5 bases). Between the trimmed V and J ends, which lost 5 bases and 2 bases, there was a span of 9 bases. The CDR3 sequence is 13 residues long. Looked up from germline, CDR1 is SGHVS and CDR2 is FQNEAQ. DNA of the CDR3: TGTGCCAGCAGCCGGGATTTACAAGAGACCCAGTACTTC. This sequence encodes CASSRDLQETQYF.

The chain carries TRBV5-4 and TRBJ1-2; 7 bases line up with TRBD1. Per germline, CDR1 SGHNT and CDR2 YYREEE (reference sequence). CDR3 size: 15 residues. With 4 bases clipped from V and 2 bases from J, the junction kept 8 bases outside the gene matches. The CDR3 sequence is CASSGLDRANYGYTF. The DNA of the CDR3 is TGTGCCAGCAGCGGGCTCGACAGGGCCAACTATGGCTACACCTTC.

The CDR3 nucleotides are TGTGCCAGCAGCTTAACGGGAGGGATCTCCTACGAGCAGTACTTC. Its protein is CASSLTGGISYEQYF. The V gene is TRBV7-3, the J gene TRBJ2-7; 7 nucleotides agree with TRBD2. Germline trimming cut 0 bases from V and 0 bases from J; bases unmatched to any gene: 2. CDR3 length: 15 amino acids. CDR1 is SGHTA and CDR2 is FQGTGA in the germline V gene.

V is TRBV2 and J is TRBJ2-2; TRBD2 matches at 10 bases. Losses at the gene ends were 2 bases for V and 8 bases for J; bases not matched to a gene: 8. CDR3 size: 16 residues. Germline V gene sequence: CDR1 SNHLY, CDR2 FYNNEI. The CDR3 is CASSEMLAGGAGELFF. DNA for the CDR3: TGTGCCAGCAGTGAAATGTTAGCGGGAGGCGCGGGGGAGCTGTTTTTT. The full variable domain, rest sourced from reference TRBV2 and TRBJ2-2, is EPEVTQTPSHQVTQMGQEVILRCVPISNHLYFYWYRQILGQKVEFLVSFYNNEISEKSEIFDDQFSVERPDGSNFTLKIRSTKLEDSAMYFCASSEMLAGGAGELFFGEGSRLTVL.

The count of this clone is one. J is TRBJ2-1 and V is TRBV7-9; 9 nucleotides agree with TRBD1. V lost 5 bases to trimming and J lost 16 bases; unmatched junction nucleotides: 6. This CDR3 spans 11 amino acids. The germline gives CDR1 SEHNR, CDR2 FQNEAQ (reference sequence). The CDR3 DNA follows: TGTGCCAGCAGCCACCGGGACAGGGAATTCTTC. Protein: CASSHRDREFF.

This rearrangement joins TRBV19 to TRBJ2-1, with 10 bases that match TRBD2. The CDR3 extends over 15 amino acids. V shed 7 bases and J 8 bases; nucleotides not matched to a gene: 11. Germline V gene lookup returns CDR1 LNHDA and CDR2 SQIVND (reference sequence). CDR3 DNA sequence: TGTGCCAGTATGCCCGAGCGGGAGGGCCGCGATGAGCAGTTCTTC. This codes for CASMPEREGRDEQFF.

This chain connects TRBV4-2 to TRBJ1-2, with unresolved D. Per germline, CDR1 LGHNA and CDR2 YNFKEQ. CDR3 length: 15 amino acids. Trimming took off 4 bases at V and 1 base at J, with 13 bases between the two ends. The CDR3 DNA sequence: TGTGCCAGCAGCCGCCCAGAATCTTTTAACTATGGCTACACCTTC. Its protein product is CASSRPESFNYGYTF.

This chain links TRBV9 with TRBJ2-7, with 7 nucleotides matching TRBD2. The CDR3 contains 15 residues. The germline CDR1 and CDR2 sequences are SGDLS and YYNGEE. The trim removed 0 bases at V and 3 bases at J, leaving 6 bases unmatched. The CDR3 loop reads CASSVESSGFYEQYF. CDR3 bases: TGTGCCAGCAGCGTAGAGTCTAGCGGTTTCTACGAGCAGTACTTC.

The gene calls are TRBV13 and TRBJ2-7, with TRBD1 as a possible D gene (5 bases). Trimming cost V 4 bases and J 5 bases, with 9 bases left between them. There are 12 residues in the CDR3. Per germline, CDR1 PRHDT and CDR2 FYEKMQ (reference sequence). The CDR3 loop reads CASSSQGDEQYF. The CDR3 nucleotides are TGTGCCAGCAGCTCTCAGGGCGACGAGCAGTACTTC.

The gene calls are TRBV6-5 and TRBJ2-7; 9 bases match TRBD1. The germline CDR1 and CDR2 sequences are MNHEY and SVGAGI. The CDR3 runs 14 residues. V lost 5 bases and J lost 7; bases outside the gene matches: 9. DNA of the CDR3: TGTGCCAGCAGTCGGGACAGGGTGTCTTGGGAGCAGTACTTC. Protein sequence: CASSRDRVSWEQYF.

In this sample, this clone turned up once. V gene TRBV4-1 combines with J gene TRBJ2-2; 8 bases fit TRBD2. The CDR3 runs to 16 residues. Unmatched junction bases numbered 4, after V lost 4 bases and J lost 0 bases. Germline values: CDR1 MGHRA, CDR2 YSYEKL. The CDR3 spells CASSLREGPNTGELFF. CDR3 coding DNA: TGCGCCAGCAGCCTCCGGGAGGGGCCGAACACCGGGGAGCTGTTTTTT.

J is TRBJ2-1 and V is TRBV2, with D maybe TRBD2 (6 bases). The V end was cut by 6 bases, the J end by 2 bases, with 11 bases between. From germline, CDR1 is SNHLY and CDR2 FYNNEI. The CDR3 is made up of 14 amino acids. CDR3 protein: CASRGTGAYNEQFF. The CDR3 nucleotides read TGTGCCAGCAGGGGGACGGGGGCCTACAATGAGCAGTTCTTC. Full variable domain (rest looked up from reference TRBV2 and TRBJ2-1): EPEVTQTPSHQVTQMGQEVILRCVPISNHLYFYWYRQILGQKVEFLVSFYNNEISEKSEIFDDQFSVERPDGSNFTLKIRSTKLEDSAMYFCASRGTGAYNEQFFGPGTRLTVL.

This chain joins TRBV28 and TRBJ1-2; weak D call: TRBD1 (6 bases). The germline gives CDR1 MDHEN, CDR2 SYDVKM. Trimming shortened V by 7 bases and J by 8 bases, and 20 bases separated the two germline ends. This CDR3 is built from 14 residues. The CDR3 spells CASTAGQGLGGYTF. CDR3 nucleotide sequence: TGTGCCAGCACCGCCGGTCAGGGGTTGGGCGGCTACACCTTC.

The chain carries TRBV10-2 and TRBJ2-5; tentatively, D is TRBD2 (5 bases). The CDR3 is 13 residues long. Germline lookup yields CDR1 WSHSY and CDR2 SAAADI. V lost 7 bases and J 2 bases, leaving 11 bases between the germline ends. The CDR3 nucleotides read TGCGCCAGCACCGGGGTCCAACAAGAGACCCAGTACTTC. Protein: CASTGVQQETQYF.